Listed below are T cell receptor beta chains from one sample, sequenced in a study of regulatory dendritic cells for organ transplantation. Clones were read by immunoSEQ multiplex PCR, and TCRdb kept only the in-frame ones, dropping some. This table holds 25,000 to 35,000 clones, about three quarters found once. Sample: memory CD4+ T cells from blood. Receptors were obtained from a human donor in good health. Each CDR3 is given with its conserved first and last residue. A D gene is named only where the DNA matches it firmly. Not every row has a clone size; where given, it reads once, few, many or a size class.

>-|TRBV7-7|-|TRBJ2-3
CASAQGSGTDTQYF
TGTGCTAGCGCACAGGGTTCTGGCACAGATACGCAGTATTTT
>TRBD1|TRBV29-1|few|TRBJ1-2
CSVGGQVSGYTF
TGCAGCGTTGGGGGACAGGTCTCTGGCTACACCTTC
>-|TRBV25-1|-|TRBJ2-3
CASSEWLAGLDTQYF
TGTGCCAGCAGTGAATGGTTGGCTGGGCTAGATACGCAGTATTTT
>TRBD2|TRBV2|-|TRBJ2-7
CASSEAPGTTYEQYF
TGTGCCAGCAGTGAAGCACCTGGGACTACCTACGAGCAGTACTTC
>TRBD2|TRBV2|-|TRBJ2-3
CASSPQVAGASDTQYF
TGTGCCAGCAGCCCCCAGGTAGCGGGAGCATCAGATACGCAGTATTTT
>TRBD1|TRBV19|-|TRBJ2-5
CASSRETGLGSQETQYF
TGTGCCAGTAGTAGAGAGACAGGGCTGGGGAGCCAAGAGACCCAGTACTTC
>-|TRBV19|medium-sized|TRBJ1-1
CASSHRDGPNTEAFF
TGTGCCAGTAGCCATAGGGACGGCCCAAACACTGAAGCTTTCTTT
>-|TRBV7-3|-|TRBJ2-6
CASSLYGDGANVLTF
TGTGCCAGCAGCTTATACGGAGATGGGGCCAACGTCCTGACTTTC
>-|TRBV27|-|TRBJ1-6
CASSYGQYNSPLHF
TGTGCCAGCAGTTATGGACAGTATAATTCACCCCTCCACTTT
>-|TRBV10-3|-|TRBJ1-2
CAISGTASYGYTF
TGTGCCATCTCCGGGACGGCCTCCTATGGCTACACCTTC
>TRBD2|TRBV7-9|-|TRBJ2-7
CASSLAGGGDYEQYF
TGTGCCAGCAGCTTAGCCGGGGGGGGCGACTACGAGCAGTACTTC
>-|TRBV11-3|-|TRBJ2-3
CASSLGRSTDTQYF
TGTGCCAGCAGCTTAGGTCGGAGCACAGATACGCAGTATTTT
>-|TRBV7-2|-|TRBJ2-3
CASSIRGQNTQYF
TGTGCCAGCAGCATCCGGGGCCAAAATACGCAGTATTTT
>TRBD1|TRBV2|-|TRBJ2-3
CASSQGATDTQYF
TGTGCCAGCAGCCAGGGGGCCACAGATACGCAGTATTTT
>-|TRBV19|-|TRBJ1-5
CASRKQQGQPQHF
TGTGCCAGTAGAAAACAACAGGGCCAGCCCCAGCATTTT
>-|TRBV7-8|few|TRBJ2-2
CASSLVGRDTGELFF
TGTGCCAGCAGCTTAGTAGGCAGGGACACCGGGGAGCTGTTTTTT
>-|TRBV7-2|-|TRBJ1-2
CASSFYPGTDGYTF
TGTGCCAGCAGCTTTTACCCCGGGACGGATGGCTACACCTTC
>-|TRBV11-2|-|TRBJ1-3
CASSLLSSSGNTIYF
TGTGCCAGCAGCCTCCTCTCGTCCTCTGGAAACACCATATATTTT
>TRBD1|TRBV7-2|-|TRBJ1-5
CASSYNRGQPQHF
TGTGCCAGCAGCTATAACAGGGGACAGCCCCAGCATTTT
>TRBD1|TRBV5-1|few|TRBJ2-6
CASSLGQGPGANVLTF
TGCGCCAGCAGCTTGGGACAGGGGCCTGGGGCCAACGTCCTGACTTTC
>-|TRBV2|-|TRBJ2-2
CASSVVVTGELFF
TGTGCCAGCAGTGTGGTGGTTACCGGGGAGCTGTTTTTT
>-|TRBV28|-|TRBJ2-6
CASTISGANVLTF
TGTGCCAGCACTATCTCTGGGGCCAACGTCCTGACTTTC
>-|TRBV5-4|-|TRBJ2-3
CASSFPRAATDTQYF
TGTGCCAGCAGCTTCCCACGCGCGGCTACAGATACGCAGTATTTT
>-|TRBV5-1|-|TRBJ2-7
CASTSGVEQYF
TGCGCCAGCACCTCGGGGGTGGAGCAGTACTTC
>TRBD1|TRBV19|-|TRBJ2-3
CASSDPYRGTDTQYF
TGTGCCAGTAGTGACCCGTACAGGGGGACAGATACGCAGTATTTT